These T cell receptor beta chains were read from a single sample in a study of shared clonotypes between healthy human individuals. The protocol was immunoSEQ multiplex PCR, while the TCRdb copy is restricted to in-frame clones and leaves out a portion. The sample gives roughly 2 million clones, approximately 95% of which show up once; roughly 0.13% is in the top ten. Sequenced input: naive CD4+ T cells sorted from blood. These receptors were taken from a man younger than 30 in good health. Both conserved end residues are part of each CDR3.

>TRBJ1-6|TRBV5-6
CASSLRGGNSPLHF
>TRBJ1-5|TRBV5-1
CASSSTTGDQPQHF
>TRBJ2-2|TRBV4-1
CASSQPVAANTGELFF
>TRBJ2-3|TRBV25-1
CASSEKRVPDTQYF
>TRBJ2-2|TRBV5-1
CASSLWADTGELFF
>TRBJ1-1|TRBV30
CAWAGFTDLWGF
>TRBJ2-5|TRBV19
CASSIGLGSSGTQYF
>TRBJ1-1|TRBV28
CASSGFTEAFF
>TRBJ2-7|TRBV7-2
CASSLVGRGGIYEQYF
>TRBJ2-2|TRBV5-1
CASSLLGMTNTGELFF
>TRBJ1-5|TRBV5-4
CASSLGGSDNQPQHF